This T cell receptor (beta chain) appears in the sequencing data of a study of identical twins. Study-wide findings and caveats: Cross-sectional statistical analysis was relied on for the conclusions, without the same donors being followed.

TCRdb itself ran the 5' RACE reads through MiXCR, one entry per CDR3 protein. The sample records 600,000 to 850,000 distinct CDR3 sequences, roughly 18% being singletons. CDR1 and CDR2 (germline): SGHTA, FQGNSA. The CDR3 totals 15 residues. Trimming shortened V by 1 base and J by 2 bases, and 10 bases separated the two germline ends. This clonotype has just a few counts. What it recognizes is unknown. Separately, the same data were catalogued under a study of T cells expressing NK-cell markers. Per that study: It was from sorted CD3+CD56+NKG2C+, CD3+CD56+NKG2C- and CD3+CD56-NKG2C+ T cells that TCR beta repertoires came. These clonotypes additionally ranked first within the CD3+CD56-NKG2C+ fraction of four donors.

The sample consisted of PBMCs. The chain links TRBV7-2 to TRBJ2-3; no clear D. The TCR originated in a woman aged 18 to 35 in good health. The CDR3 region has the DNA TGTGCCAGCAGCTTAGGGGTTGCCTTCACAGATACGCAGTATTTT. Translating it yields CASSLGVAFTDTQYF.